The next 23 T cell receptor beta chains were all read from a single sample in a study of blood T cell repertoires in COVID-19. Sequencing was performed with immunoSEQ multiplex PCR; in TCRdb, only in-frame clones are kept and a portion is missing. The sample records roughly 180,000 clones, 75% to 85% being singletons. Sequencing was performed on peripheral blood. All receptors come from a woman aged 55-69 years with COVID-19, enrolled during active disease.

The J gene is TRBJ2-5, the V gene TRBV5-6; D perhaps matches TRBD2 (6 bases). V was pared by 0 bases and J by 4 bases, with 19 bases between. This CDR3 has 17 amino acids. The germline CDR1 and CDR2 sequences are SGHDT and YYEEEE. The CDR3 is CASSLALPGVGSETQYF. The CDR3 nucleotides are TGTGCCAGCAGCTTGGCCTTACCGGGAGTTGGTTCAGAGACCCAGTACTTC.

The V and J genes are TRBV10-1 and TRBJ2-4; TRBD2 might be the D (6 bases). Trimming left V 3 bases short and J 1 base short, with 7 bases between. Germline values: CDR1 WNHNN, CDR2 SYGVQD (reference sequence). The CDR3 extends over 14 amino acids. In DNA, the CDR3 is TGCGCCAGCAGTGAAAGCGGGGCCAAAAACATTCAGTACTTC. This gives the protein CASSESGAKNIQYF.

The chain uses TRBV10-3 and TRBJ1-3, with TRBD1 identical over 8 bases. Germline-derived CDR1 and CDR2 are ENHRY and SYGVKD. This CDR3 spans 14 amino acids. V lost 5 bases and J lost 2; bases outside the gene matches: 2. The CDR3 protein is CAISRTGPGNTIYF. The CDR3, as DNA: TGTGCCATCAGTAGGACAGGGCCTGGAAACACCATATATTTT.

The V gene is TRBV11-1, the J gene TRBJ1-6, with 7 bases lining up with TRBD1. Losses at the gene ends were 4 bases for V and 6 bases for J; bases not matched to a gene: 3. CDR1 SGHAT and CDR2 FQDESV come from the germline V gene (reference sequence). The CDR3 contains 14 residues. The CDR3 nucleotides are TGTGCCAGCAGCTCGGGACAGTCTAATTCACCCCTCCACTTT. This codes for CASSSGQSNSPLHF.

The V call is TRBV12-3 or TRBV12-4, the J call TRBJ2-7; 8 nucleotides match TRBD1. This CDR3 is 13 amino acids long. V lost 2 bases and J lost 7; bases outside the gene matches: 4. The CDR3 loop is CASSLQGAREQYF. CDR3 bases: TGTGCCAGCAGTTTACAGGGGGCGCGGGAGCAGTACTTC.

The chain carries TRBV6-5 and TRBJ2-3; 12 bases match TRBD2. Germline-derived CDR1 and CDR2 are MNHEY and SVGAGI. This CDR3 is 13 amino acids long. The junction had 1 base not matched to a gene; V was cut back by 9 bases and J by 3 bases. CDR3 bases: TGTGCCAGTGGACTAGCGGGAACAGATACGCAGTATTTT. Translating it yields CASGLAGTDTQYF.

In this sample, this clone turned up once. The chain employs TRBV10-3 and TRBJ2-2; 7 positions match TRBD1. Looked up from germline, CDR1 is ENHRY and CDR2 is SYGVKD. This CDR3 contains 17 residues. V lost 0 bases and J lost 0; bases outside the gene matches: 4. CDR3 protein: CAISESDRATNTGELFF. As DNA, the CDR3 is TGTGCCATCAGTGAGTCTGACAGGGCAACGAACACCGGGGAGCTGTTTTTT.

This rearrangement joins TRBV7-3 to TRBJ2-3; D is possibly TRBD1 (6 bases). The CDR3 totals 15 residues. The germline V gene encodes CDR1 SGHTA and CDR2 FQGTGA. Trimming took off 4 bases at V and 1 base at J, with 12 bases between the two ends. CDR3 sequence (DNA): TGTGCCAGCAGCTCGCAGGGGCGAGGCACAGATACGCAGTATTTT. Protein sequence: CASSSQGRGTDTQYF.

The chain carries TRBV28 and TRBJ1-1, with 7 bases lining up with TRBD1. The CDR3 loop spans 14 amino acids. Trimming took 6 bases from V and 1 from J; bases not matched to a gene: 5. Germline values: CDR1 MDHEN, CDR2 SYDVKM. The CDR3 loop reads CASREAGGNTEAFF. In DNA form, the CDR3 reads TGTGCCAGCAGGGAGGCAGGGGGGAACACTGAAGCTTTCTTT.

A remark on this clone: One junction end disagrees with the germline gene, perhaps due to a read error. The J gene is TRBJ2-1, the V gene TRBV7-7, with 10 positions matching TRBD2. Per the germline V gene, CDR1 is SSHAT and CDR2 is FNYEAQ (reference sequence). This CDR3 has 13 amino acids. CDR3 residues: CASSLSSGGEQFF. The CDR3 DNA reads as TGTGCTAGCAGCTTAAGTAGCGGGGGGGAGCAGTTCTTC.

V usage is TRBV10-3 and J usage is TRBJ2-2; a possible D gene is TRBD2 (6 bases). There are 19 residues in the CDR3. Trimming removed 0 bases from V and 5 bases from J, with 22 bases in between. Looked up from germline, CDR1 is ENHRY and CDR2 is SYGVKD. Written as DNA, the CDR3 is TGTGCCATCAGTGAGTCGCACTCTTGGCGGGGCAGCGGTACCGGGGAGCTGTTTTTT. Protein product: CAISESHSWRGSGTGELFF.

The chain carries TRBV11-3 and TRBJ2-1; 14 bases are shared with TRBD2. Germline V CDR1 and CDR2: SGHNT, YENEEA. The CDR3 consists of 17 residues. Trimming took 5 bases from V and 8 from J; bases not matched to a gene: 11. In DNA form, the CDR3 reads TGTGCCAGCAGCCCCAACTTCCAGACTAGCGGGGGGGATGAGCAGTTCTTC. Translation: CASSPNFQTSGGDEQFF.

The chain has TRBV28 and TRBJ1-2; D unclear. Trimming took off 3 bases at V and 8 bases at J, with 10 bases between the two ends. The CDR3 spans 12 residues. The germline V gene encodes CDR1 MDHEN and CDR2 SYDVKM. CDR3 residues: CASSLVSMGYTF. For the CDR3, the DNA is TGTGCCAGCAGTTTGGTCTCTATGGGCTACACCTTC.

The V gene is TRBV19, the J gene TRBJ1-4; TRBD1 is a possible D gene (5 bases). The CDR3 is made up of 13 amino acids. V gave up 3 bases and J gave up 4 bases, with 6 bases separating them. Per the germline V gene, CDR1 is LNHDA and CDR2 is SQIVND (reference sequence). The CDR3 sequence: CASSIQGNEKLFF. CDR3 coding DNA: TGTGCCAGTAGTATCCAGGGTAATGAAAAACTGTTTTTT.

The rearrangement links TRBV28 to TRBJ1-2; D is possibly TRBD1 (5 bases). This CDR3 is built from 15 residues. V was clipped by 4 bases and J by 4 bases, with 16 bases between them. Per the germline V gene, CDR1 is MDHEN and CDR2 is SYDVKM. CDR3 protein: CASSSGQGHFYGYTF. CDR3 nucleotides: TGTGCCAGCAGTTCAGGGCAGGGTCATTTCTATGGCTACACCTTC.

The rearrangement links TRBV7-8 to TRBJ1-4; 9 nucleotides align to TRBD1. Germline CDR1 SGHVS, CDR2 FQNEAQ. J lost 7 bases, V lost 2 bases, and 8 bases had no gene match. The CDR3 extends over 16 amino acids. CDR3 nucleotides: TGTGCCAGCAGCTTAACGCTAGGGACAGGGCTTGAAAAACTGTTTTTT. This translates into CASSLTLGTGLEKLFF.

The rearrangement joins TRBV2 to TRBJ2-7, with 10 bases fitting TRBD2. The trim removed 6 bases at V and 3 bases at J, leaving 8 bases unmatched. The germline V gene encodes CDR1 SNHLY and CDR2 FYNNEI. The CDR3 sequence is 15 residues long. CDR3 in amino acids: CASRAGTSANYEQYF. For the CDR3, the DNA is TGTGCCAGCAGAGCCGGGACTAGCGCCAACTACGAGCAGTACTTC. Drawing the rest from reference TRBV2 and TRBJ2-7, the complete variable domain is EPEVTQTPSHQVTQMGQEVILRCVPISNHLYFYWYRQILGQKVEFLVSFYNNEISEKSEIFDDQFSVERPDGSNFTLKIRSTKLEDSAMYFCASRAGTSANYEQYFGPGTRLTVT.

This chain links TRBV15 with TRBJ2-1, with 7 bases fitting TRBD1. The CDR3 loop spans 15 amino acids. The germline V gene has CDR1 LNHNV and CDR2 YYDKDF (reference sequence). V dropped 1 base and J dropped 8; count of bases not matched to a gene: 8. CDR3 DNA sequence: TGTGCCACCAGCAGAGTTACAGGGGTCCCCCATGAGCAGTTCTTC. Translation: CATSRVTGVPHEQFF.

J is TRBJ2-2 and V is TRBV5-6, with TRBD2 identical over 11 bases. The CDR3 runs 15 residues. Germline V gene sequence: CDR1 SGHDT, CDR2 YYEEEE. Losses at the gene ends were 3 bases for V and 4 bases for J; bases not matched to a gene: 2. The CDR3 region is CASSSGLAGTGELFF. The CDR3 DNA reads TGTGCCAGCAGCTCAGGACTAGCGGGCACCGGGGAGCTGTTTTTT.

This CDR3 is CAWSGDRGYEQYF. The DNA of the CDR3 is TGTGCCTGGAGTGGGGACAGGGGATACGAGCAGTACTTC. The V call is TRBV30, the J call TRBJ2-7; 10 nucleotides line up with TRBD1. V lost 1 base to trimming and J lost 4 bases; unmatched junction nucleotides: 1. There are 13 residues in the CDR3. Germline V gene lookup returns CDR1 GTSNPN and CDR2 SVGIG (reference sequence).

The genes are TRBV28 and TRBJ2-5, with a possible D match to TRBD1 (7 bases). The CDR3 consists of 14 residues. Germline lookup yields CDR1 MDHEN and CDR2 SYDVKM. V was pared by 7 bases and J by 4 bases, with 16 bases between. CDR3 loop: CASNAGGTRETQYF. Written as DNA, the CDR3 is TGTGCCAGCAACGCAGGGGGGACGCGAGAGACCCAGTACTTC.

CDR3 in DNA: TGTGCCAGCAGCTTATCCCCAGGCGCAGATACGCAGTATTTT. The encoded protein is CASSLSPGADTQYF. V is TRBV7-2 and J is TRBJ2-3, with unresolved D. The germline CDR1 and CDR2 sequences are SGHTA and FQGNSA. The CDR3 runs to 14 residues. The V end lost 2 bases, the J end lost 4 bases, and 10 bases lay between the germline ends.

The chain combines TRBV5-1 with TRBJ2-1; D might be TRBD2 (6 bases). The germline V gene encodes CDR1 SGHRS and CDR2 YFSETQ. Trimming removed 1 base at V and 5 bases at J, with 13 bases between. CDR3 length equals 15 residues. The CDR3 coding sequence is TGCGCCAGCAGCTTGTTAGGTAGCGGCAACAATGAGCAGTTCTTC. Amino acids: CASSLLGSGNNEQFF.